The 21 T cell receptor beta chains below all came from one sample that was sequenced in a study of T cells in Graves' hyperthyroidism and ophthalmopathy. RNA transcripts were the template for amplifying TCR beta CDR3 regions. The HTBI primer set drove a first-round RT-PCR of the TCR CDR3. Via MiXCR, TCRdb re-called the multiplex PCR reads, giving one row per CDR3 protein. This table has some 350,000 distinct CDR3 sequences, about 15% appearing once. The sequencing input was blood. All receptors come from a woman under 30 with Graves' hyperthyroidism that later progressed to Graves' ophthalmopathy.

In this sample, this clonotype turned up a few times. The chain carries TRBV20-1 and TRBJ1-6, with no clear D. Germline V gives CDR1 DFQATT, CDR2 SNEGSKA (reference sequence). Trimming took 3 bases from V and 5 from J, leaving 14 bases between them. CDR3 length equals 15 residues. CDR3 DNA: TGCAGTGCTAGTCGCCAGGTTGGAAATAATTCACCCCTCCACTTT. Protein: CSASRQVGNNSPLHF.

This clonotype was counted many times. The V call is TRBV7-9, the J call TRBJ2-7, with D perhaps matching TRBD1 (5 bases). V lost 1 base and J 5 bases, leaving 12 bases between the germline ends. CDR1 and CDR2 from the germline V gene are SEHNR and FQNEAQ (reference sequence). The CDR3 consists of 14 residues. The CDR3 region has the DNA TGTGCCAGCAGCTTAGATCAGGGTTCGGACGAGCAGTACTTC. Translating it yields CASSLDQGSDEQYF.

The chain uses TRBV6-1 and TRBJ2-1; TRBD1 agrees at 8 bases. V was clipped by 5 bases and J by 4 bases; unmatched bases: 16. The CDR3 sequence is 18 residues long. The germline V gene has CDR1 MNHNS and CDR2 SASEGT. The CDR3, as DNA: TGTGCCAGCAGTCAAACAGGGGGGATGTGGGTGGGATACAATGAGCAGTTCTTC. Translating it yields CASSQTGGMWVGYNEQFF.

This clonotype appeared a few times. The rearrangement joins TRBV7-9 to TRBJ2-1; D remains unclear. The CDR3 has 16 residues. CDR1 is SEHNR, CDR2 FQNEAQ, per germline (reference sequence). Deletions cut 4 bases from V and 2 bases from J, with 15 bases between. CDR3 DNA sequence: TGTGCCAGCAGCTCCATTCAGATACGGCCCTACAATGAGCAGTTCTTC. It is translated as CASSSIQIRPYNEQFF.

This clonotype was observed a single time. The chain is built from TRBV19 and TRBJ2-7; the D call may be TRBD1 or TRBD2 (6 bases each). V was shortened by 5 bases and J by 7 bases, with 18 bases between the two germline ends. This CDR3 is 14 amino acids long. Germline V CDR1 and CDR2: LNHDA, SQIVND (reference sequence). In DNA, the CDR3 is TGTGCCAGTAGTTCTACAGAGGGGGACTCGGAGCAGTACTTC. This sequence encodes CASSSTEGDSEQYF.

About this clonotype: A read error may explain this, as a much larger clone is one base away. This chain connects TRBV6-5 to TRBJ2-1; a possible D gene is TRBD2 (5 bases). Germline V gene sequence: CDR1 MNHEY, CDR2 SVGAGI. Deletions cut 2 bases from V and 9 bases from J, with 20 bases between. The CDR3 contains 16 residues. This CDR3 is CASSYPNVGVPSEQFF. The CDR3 DNA follows: TGTGCCAGCAGTTACCCGAACGTGGGAGTACCCAGTGAGCAGTTCTTC.

A word on this clonotype: Because it lacks the conserved phenylalanine or tryptophan at the end, this CDR3 is likely a read error. The chain uses TRBV6-5 and TRBJ2-3; D is uncertain. Germline values: CDR1 MNHEY, CDR2 SVGAGI. The CDR3 totals 13 residues. V was pared by 4 bases and J by 2 bases, with 7 bases between. The CDR3 reads CASSLGYTDTQYS. The CDR3 DNA follows: TGTGCCAGCAGTTTGGGGTACACAGATACGCAGTATTCT.

This clonotype was detected a few times. This chain joins TRBV7-9 and TRBJ1-5; 9 nucleotides line up with TRBD1. The CDR3 loop spans 15 amino acids. The J segment lost 5 bases and the V segment lost 3 bases, leaving 5 bases of the junction unmatched. Germline loops: CDR1 SEHNR, CDR2 FQNEAQ (reference sequence). Here the CDR3 reads CASSLMTGGDQPQHF. The DNA for the CDR3 is TGTGCCAGCAGCTTGATGACAGGGGGAGATCAGCCCCAGCATTTT.

At least ten counts were recorded for this clonotype. The chain is built from TRBV3-1 and TRBJ1-4, with unresolved D. In germline, CDR1 is LGHDT, CDR2 YNNKEL (reference sequence). The CDR3 extends over 15 amino acids. The V end was cut by 0 bases, the J end by 12 bases, with 17 bases between. The CDR3: CASSQEDETPLQLFF. The DNA of the CDR3 is TGTGCCAGCAGCCAAGAGGATGAGACCCCCTTACAACTGTTTTTT.

This clonotype has a count of ten or more. J is TRBJ2-7 and V is TRBV14; D gene ambiguous. The germline CDR1 and CDR2 sequences are SGHDN and FVKESK. This CDR3 spans 15 amino acids. V gave up 7 bases and J gave up 3 bases, with 19 bases separating them. CDR3 in DNA: TGTGCCAGCACCTCCATCCCTGGAAGAAGCTACGAGCAGTACTTC. It specifies CASTSIPGRSYEQYF.

This clonotype was seen at least ten times. V gene TRBV30 combines with J gene TRBJ1-1, with 7 positions matching TRBD1. The germline V gene has CDR1 GTSNPN and CDR2 SVGIG (reference sequence). This CDR3 contains 14 residues. Trimming cost V 1 base and J 0 bases; bases outside gene matches: 2. The CDR3 nucleotides are TGTGCCTGGAGTGAGACAGGGATGAACACTGAAGCTTTCTTT. Translating it yields CAWSETGMNTEAFF.

This clonotype occurred many times. This chain uses TRBV28 with TRBJ2-5; TRBD2 matches 13 bases. The V segment lost 5 bases and the J segment 5 bases; nucleotides outside the gene matches: 20. CDR3 length: 20 residues. The germline gives CDR1 MDHEN, CDR2 SYDVKM. The CDR3 region is CASSPWTGRELAGGGETQYF. CDR3 in DNA: TGTGCCAGCAGTCCGTGGACAGGGAGAGAACTAGCGGGAGGGGGGGAGACCCAGTACTTC.

This clonotype was counted ten times or more. The chain couples TRBV15 to TRBJ2-1; D gene uncertain. From germline, CDR1 is LNHNV and CDR2 YYDKDF (reference sequence). This CDR3 is 17 amino acids long. The V end lost 2 bases, the J end lost 0 bases, and 14 bases lay between the germline ends. This chain's CDR3 is CATSRHRDLSSYNEQFF. Written as DNA, the CDR3 is TGTGCCACCAGCAGACATCGAGACTTGAGCTCCTACAATGAGCAGTTCTTC. The complete variable domain, with remaining parts taken from reference TRBV15 and TRBJ2-1, reads DAMVIQNPRYQVTQFGKPVTLSCSQTLNHNVMYWYQQKSSQAPKLLFHYYDKDFNNEADTPDNFQSRRPNTSFCFLDIRSPGLGDTAMYLCATSRHRDLSSYNEQFFGPGTRLTVL.

About this clonotype: Just one base apart from a much larger clone, this may be a read error. This chain connects TRBV2 to TRBJ2-5; TRBD1 matches 8 bases. The CDR3 spans 14 residues. Trimming removed 0 bases from V and 11 bases from J; junction bases left unmatched: 8. CDR1 is SNHLY, CDR2 FYNNEI, per germline. Here the CDR3 reads CASSEARTGSSQYF. For the CDR3, the DNA is TGTGCCAGCAGTGAAGCGCGGACAGGGAGTTCTCAGTACTTC. Full variable domain (outside the CDR3, taken from reference TRBV2 and TRBJ2-5): EPEVTQTPSHQVTQMGQEVILRCVPISNHLYFYWYRQILGQKVEFLVSFYNNEISEKSEIFDDQFSVERPDGSNFTLKIRSTKLEDSAMYFCASSEARTGSSQYFGPGTRLLVL.

This clonotype showed up many times. The chain combines TRBV27 with TRBJ2-3; D possibly corresponds to TRBD1 (5 bases). This CDR3 has 15 residues. The germline V gene encodes CDR1 MNHEY and CDR2 SMNVEV (reference sequence). V lost 3 bases and J lost 6, with 16 bases in between. The CDR3 spells CASSLAGSGLDTQYF. CDR3 in DNA: TGTGCCAGCAGTTTGGCAGGGTCTGGTTTGGATACGCAGTATTTT.

This clonotype occurred a few times. This sequence joins TRBV6-4 and TRBJ2-7; tentatively, D is TRBD1 (5 bases). The ends were cut back, 4 bases at V and 4 bases at J, with 17 bases in the middle. The germline V gene encodes CDR1 MRHNA and CDR2 SNTAGT. The CDR3 is made up of 15 amino acids. The CDR3 nucleotides are TGTGCCAGCAGTGCTACACCCGGACATATTTACGAGCAGTACTTC. This translates into CASSATPGHIYEQYF.

This clonotype was seen more than once but under ten times. V usage is TRBV4-3 and J usage is TRBJ2-2; D is unclear. Germline V lookup: CDR1 LGHNA, CDR2 YSLEER. This CDR3 has 16 amino acids. Trimming pared 1 base from V and 0 bases from J, leaving 9 bases between. CDR3 in DNA: TGCGCCAGCAGCCAAGTTGTCAGTGCGAACACCGGGGAGCTGTTTTTT. It is translated as CASSQVVSANTGELFF.

This clonotype occurred a few times. V gene TRBV6-1 combines with J gene TRBJ2-7, with D unresolved. Trimming shortened V by 5 bases and J by 2 bases, and 10 bases separated the two germline ends. Germline assignment: CDR1 MNHNS and CDR2 SASEGT. This CDR3 has 13 residues. CDR3 DNA: TGTGCCAGCAGTCGAGGAAGCGCCTACGAGCAGTACTTC. This encodes CASSRGSAYEQYF.

This clonotype appeared a few times. A read error may account for a junction end that differs from germline. The chain joins TRBV7-2 to TRBJ2-7; 12 nucleotides line up with TRBD2. Germline-derived CDR1 and CDR2 are SGHTA and FQGNSA. CDR3 size: 16 residues. The DNA of the CDR3 is TGCGCCAGCAGCCTGCGACTAGCGGGGGACTCCTACGAGCAGTACTTC. Translated, it gives CASSLRLAGDSYEQYF.

The chain combines TRBV29-1 with TRBJ2-1; the D gene is possibly TRBD2 (7 bases). In germline, CDR1 is SQVTM, CDR2 ANQGSEA. The CDR3 extends over 20 amino acids. The V end lost 3 bases, the J end lost 2 bases, and 29 bases lay between the germline ends. CDR3 region: CSVEPRAEGEGLRPYNEQFF. CDR3 in DNA: TGCAGCGTTGAGCCCCGGGCCGAGGGGGAGGGGCTCCGCCCCTACAATGAGCAGTTCTTC.

This clonotype occurred many times. This chain uses TRBV18 with TRBJ2-1; 8 bases map to TRBD2. The CDR3 runs 17 residues. From germline, CDR1 is KGHSH and CDR2 LQKENI. V was clipped by 3 bases and J by 0 bases; unmatched bases: 7. Here the CDR3 reads CASSPPGAGGSYNEQFF. The CDR3 DNA reads TGTGCCAGCTCACCGCCCGGGGCGGGAGGCTCCTACAATGAGCAGTTCTTC. Using reference TRBV18 and TRBJ2-1 for the parts outside the CDR3, the full variable domain is NAGVMQNPRHLVRRRGQEARLRCSPMKGHSHVYWYRQLPEEGLKFMVYLQKENIIDESGMPKERFSAEFPKEGPSILRIQQVVRGDSAAYFCASSPPGAGGSYNEQFFGPGTRLTVL.